The 12 T cell receptor beta chains below were found in one sample sequenced in a study of CD8 T cells in Susac syndrome. Reverse transcription of 0.5 to 1 ug RNA was performed with random hexamers. TCRdb independently ran MiXCR on the immunoSEQ multiplex PCR reads; one entry per CDR3 protein. This sample has fewer than 200,000 distinct CDR3 sequences, with 90% to 95% found just once. Sequenced input: CD4+ T cells from PBMCs. All receptors come from a human donor in good health.

The chain couples TRBV7-2 to TRBJ2-3, with 7 bases aligning to TRBD2. The V and J ends lost 4 bases and 5 bases, in that order; junction bases with no gene match: 12. In germline, CDR1 is SGHTA, CDR2 FQGNSA. This CDR3 has 16 amino acids. The CDR3 nucleotides read TGTGCCAGCAGCTCCTTTAGCGGGTCCGCGGGAGATACGCAGTATTTT. It encodes CASSSFSGSAGDTQYF.

The V gene is TRBV7-2, the J gene TRBJ2-3; no clear D gene. Trimming shortened V by 2 bases and J by 3 bases, and 12 bases separated the two germline ends. Germline loops: CDR1 SGHTA, CDR2 FQGNSA. The CDR3 is 15 amino acids. The chain's CDR3 is CASSLYLIRTDTQYF. The CDR3 nucleotides read TGTGCCAGCAGCTTATACTTGATACGAACAGATACGCAGTATTTT.

The rearrangement uses TRBV7-9 and TRBJ1-2; no reliable D call. This CDR3 is built from 14 residues. V was pared by 5 bases and J by 2 bases, with 12 bases between. The germline V gene has CDR1 SEHNR and CDR2 FQNEAQ (reference sequence). The CDR3 spells CASSPPTANYGYTF. The CDR3 DNA reads as TGTGCCAGCAGCCCCCCTACTGCGAACTATGGCTACACCTTC.

A single count supports this clonotype. The chain carries TRBV6-2 or TRBV6-3 and TRBJ1-2; the match to TRBD1 covers 9 bases. J gave up 4 bases and V 2 bases, and 11 bases lay outside the gene matches. Germline assignment: CDR1 MNHEY and CDR2 SVGEGT. The CDR3 extends over 17 amino acids. The CDR3 protein is CASSYGGGRQGGYGYTF. The CDR3 nucleotides are TGTGCCAGCAGTTACGGCGGTGGAAGACAGGGGGGCTATGGCTACACCTTC.

V and J are TRBV30 and TRBJ1-2; D is uncertain. The CDR3 is made up of 10 amino acids. Germline lookup yields CDR1 GTSNPN and CDR2 SVGIG (reference sequence). Trimming cost V 6 bases and J 8 bases, with 10 bases left between them. This chain's CDR3 is CACAQAGYTF. The CDR3 nucleotides read TGTGCCTGTGCCCAGGCGGGCTACACCTTC.

The gene calls are TRBV12-3 or TRBV12-4 and TRBJ1-1, with 9 positions matching TRBD1. Trimming took 5 bases from V and 10 from J; bases not matched to a gene: 5. The CDR3 extends over 12 amino acids. The CDR3 sequence is CASSPQGAGAFF. The CDR3 DNA reads TGTGCCAGCAGTCCACAGGGGGCGGGAGCTTTCTTT.

This clonotype was counted a single time. The chain employs TRBV5-4 and TRBJ2-2; 10 bases are shared with TRBD2. There are 17 residues in the CDR3. Germline lookup yields CDR1 SGHNT and CDR2 YYREEE (reference sequence). The V segment lost 4 bases and the J segment 4 bases; nucleotides outside the gene matches: 10. The CDR3 protein is CASSPDVGLASTGELFF. Written as DNA, the CDR3 is TGTGCCAGCAGCCCGGATGTGGGACTAGCGAGCACCGGGGAGCTGTTTTTT.

This sequence joins TRBV28 and TRBJ1-1; 10 bases map to TRBD1. The CDR3 is made up of 14 amino acids. The V gene end was trimmed by 2 bases and the J gene end by 10 bases; junction bases not matched to a gene: 7. Germline V lookup: CDR1 MDHEN, CDR2 SYDVKM. The CDR3 is CASSLRDRTGGAFF. CDR3 DNA: TGTGCCAGCAGTTTACGGGACAGGACAGGGGGAGCTTTCTTT.

Comment on this clonotype: One end of the junction is discordant with germline, which a read error may explain. The rearrangement uses TRBV6-5 and TRBJ2-6, with D possibly TRBD1 on 6 matching bases. Germline V gives CDR1 MNHEY, CDR2 SVGAGI. The CDR3 is 16 residues long. As DNA, the CDR3 is TGTGCCAGCAGTTTTCTACAGGGCTCTGGGGCCAACGTCCCGACTTTC. Translation gives CASSFLQGSGANVPTF.

The J gene is TRBJ1-5, the V gene TRBV30; D may be TRBD1 (6 bases). V was pared by 2 bases and J by 4 bases, with 12 bases between. The CDR3 is made up of 14 amino acids. In germline, CDR1 is GTSNPN, CDR2 SVGIG (reference sequence). CDR3 sequence (DNA): TGTGCCTGGAGTATAGGGGGTCCGAATCAGCCCCAGCATTTT. This gives the protein CAWSIGGPNQPQHF.

The chain has TRBV6-2 or TRBV6-3 and TRBJ2-5, with a weak D call TRBD1 (7 bases). Deletions cut 7 bases from V and 4 bases from J, with 19 bases between. This CDR3 has 15 amino acids. Germline-derived CDR1 and CDR2 are MNHEY and SVGEGT. CDR3 nucleotide sequence: TGTGCCAGCACCCCCCACCTCCAGGGGGGAGAGACCCAGTACTTC. Translating gives CASTPHLQGGETQYF.

The V gene is TRBV10-3, the J gene TRBJ1-6; D not certain. V lost 3 bases and J 11 bases, leaving 11 bases between the germline ends. The CDR3 is made up of 13 amino acids. Germline loops: CDR1 ENHRY, CDR2 SYGVKD. DNA of the CDR3: TGTGCCATCAGTGAACTGCAGGATGCACCCCTCCACTTT. Its protein product is CAISELQDAPLHF.